The 20 T cell receptor beta chains below come from one sample, sequenced in a study of identical twins. Using its own MiXCR run on the 5' RACE reads, TCRdb lists one record per CDR3 protein. The repertoire includes 500,000 to 650,000 distinct CDR3 sequences, less than 9% of them detected once, and 1.5% to 2% sits in the top ten. These data also formed part of another study, on yellow fever vaccine responses in identical twins.

Sequenced material: PBMCs. The receptors derive from a woman between 18 and 29 years old in good health.

This clonotype was counted ten times or more. The chain uses TRBV6-5 and TRBJ2-1, with a tentative D call TRBD2 (5 bases). The CDR3 is 15 amino acids. Looked up from germline, CDR1 is MNHEY and CDR2 is SVGAGI. V shed 0 bases and J shed 7 bases, with 13 bases lying between them. CDR3 sequence reads: CASSYSTTSQNEQFF. The CDR3 nucleotides read TGTGCCAGCAGTTACTCGACTACCTCCCAGAATGAGCAGTTCTTC.

This clonotype was picked up a small number of times. The genes are TRBV5-6 and TRBJ2-7, with 7 bases matching TRBD2. The germline V gene encodes CDR1 SGHDT and CDR2 YYEEEE. Trimming at V came to 4 bases and at J to 3 bases, leaving 7 bases not matched to a gene. There are 14 residues in the CDR3. The CDR3 here is CASSNPRTSYEQYV. The CDR3 DNA reads TGTGCCAGCAGCAACCCTCGGACTAGCTACGAGCAGTACGTC.

This clonotype was found a few times. The V gene is TRBV20-1, the J gene TRBJ2-1, with unresolved D. The CDR3 consists of 9 residues. The germline V gene has CDR1 DFQATT and CDR2 SNEGSKA (reference sequence). Trimming left V 5 bases short and J 7 bases short, with 3 bases between. This CDR3 reads CSAENEQFF. Written as DNA, the CDR3 is TGCAGTGCTGAAAATGAGCAGTTCTTC.

This clonotype appeared many times. The chain recombines TRBV28 with TRBJ2-1, with 7 nucleotides matching TRBD2. V shed 7 bases, J shed 9 bases, and the junction held 12 bases outside the gene matches. The CDR3 sequence is 14 residues long. CDR1 and CDR2 (germline): MDHEN, SYDVKM. DNA of the CDR3: TGTGCCAGCATGACCCTACTAGCGTTCGGTGAGCAGTTCTTC. Its protein is CASMTLLAFGEQFF.

The chain links TRBV10-3 to TRBJ2-3, with unresolved D. Between the trimmed V and J ends, which lost 6 bases and 0 bases, there was a span of 13 bases. The CDR3 covers 15 residues. CDR1 is ENHRY, CDR2 SYGVKD, per germline. The CDR3 DNA reads as TGTGCCATCAGAACAACCTGGGGTAGCACAGATACGCAGTATTTT. This encodes CAIRTTWGSTDTQYF.

This clonotype was seen many times. This sequence joins TRBV20-1 and TRBJ2-5, with D hard to call. Trimming took off 3 bases at V and 2 bases at J, with 7 bases between the two ends. Germline CDR1 DFQATT, CDR2 SNEGSKA (reference sequence). There are 12 residues in the CDR3. In DNA, the CDR3 is TGCAGTGCTAGTGGCCGACAAGAGACCCAGTACTTC. This gives the protein CSASGRQETQYF.

The rearrangement links TRBV5-1 to TRBJ1-5; the D gene is possibly TRBD1 (5 bases). Trimming took 4 bases from V and 5 from J, leaving 16 bases between them. The germline gives CDR1 SGHRS, CDR2 YFSETQ. CDR3 length: 15 residues. This CDR3 reads CASSPGGQGYQPQHF. For the CDR3, the DNA is TGCGCCAGCAGCCCGGGTGGGCAGGGCTATCAGCCCCAGCATTTT.

The CDR3 DNA follows: TGCAGTGCTGGGGACAGGGAGGGCTATGGCTACACCTTC. Protein sequence: CSAGDREGYGYTF. The chain has TRBV20-1 and TRBJ1-2; the match to TRBD1 covers 9 bases. Losses at the gene ends were 5 bases for V and 4 bases for J; bases not matched to a gene: 5. CDR1 and CDR2 from the germline V gene are DFQATT and SNEGSKA (reference sequence). The CDR3 covers 13 residues.

This clonotype came up a few times. V and J are TRBV5-5 and TRBJ2-7; D possibly corresponds to TRBD2 (6 bases). The CDR3 is 16 amino acids. Between the trimmed V and J ends, which lost 1 base and 0 bases, there was a span of 14 bases. Germline V gene lookup returns CDR1 SGHKS and CDR2 YYEKEE (reference sequence). The CDR3 DNA reads TGTGCCAGCAGCTTGTTAGGGTCCGGGAGCTCCTACGAGCAGTACGTC. Residues: CASSLLGSGSSYEQYV.

This clonotype was counted at least ten times. The chain uses TRBV12-3 or TRBV12-4 and TRBJ1-2; unclear D gene. V lost 6 bases, J lost 2 bases, and 4 bases lay in between. The CDR3 is 11 residues long. This CDR3 reads CASRKNYGYTF. The CDR3 nucleotides are TGTGCCAGCAGAAAAAACTATGGCTACACCTTC.

The rearrangement joins TRBV29-1 to TRBJ2-1; possible D gene TRBD2, 6 bases. Trimming took off 7 bases at V and 10 bases at J, with 17 bases between the two ends. The CDR3 totals 12 residues. Germline CDR1 and CDR2: SQVTM and ANQGSEA. CDR3 sequence: CSGTKAAGEQFF. The CDR3 bases are TGCAGCGGGACTAAGGCCGCAGGAGAGCAGTTCTTC.

The chain has TRBV11-2 and TRBJ1-1; 9 bases map to TRBD1. Germline V gene lookup returns CDR1 SGHAT and CDR2 FQNNGV. Unmatched junction bases numbered 12, after V lost 2 bases and J lost 5 bases. This CDR3 has 17 amino acids. The CDR3 coding sequence is TGTGCCAGCAGCTTAAGGAACCCGGGACAGGGAATAACTGAAGCTTTCTTT. It is translated as CASSLRNPGQGITEAFF.

This clonotype was counted only a few times. The J gene is TRBJ2-5, the V gene TRBV12-3 or TRBV12-4; TRBD2 agrees at 7 bases. V lost 2 bases, J lost 3 bases, and 9 bases stayed unmatched. The CDR3 runs 16 residues. The CDR3 DNA sequence: TGTGCCAGCAGTTTATATGGGAGCGGGATAGAAGAGACCCAGTACTTC. As protein: CASSLYGSGIEETQYF.

This clonotype was recorded many times. The rearrangement uses TRBV12-3 or TRBV12-4 and TRBJ1-2, with D unresolved. Trimming took off 3 bases at V and 1 base at J, with 3 bases between the two ends. The CDR3 is 12 amino acids. CDR3 region: CASSFSNYGYTF. The CDR3 DNA reads as TGTGCCAGCAGTTTCAGTAACTATGGCTACACCTTC.

This clonotype was seen ten or more times. As DNA, the CDR3 is TGCGCCAGCAGCCAACTACAGGGAGAGAATGAAAAACTGTTTTTT. Amino acids: CASSQLQGENEKLFF. The J gene is TRBJ1-4, the V gene TRBV4-1, with a possible D match to TRBD1 (6 bases). Per germline, CDR1 MGHRA and CDR2 YSYEKL. The CDR3 consists of 15 residues. Trimming shortened V by 2 bases and J by 5 bases, and 12 bases separated the two germline ends.

The rearrangement uses TRBV7-9 and TRBJ2-2; D may be TRBD1 (6 bases). Between the trimmed V and J ends, which lost 5 bases and 0 bases, there was a span of 13 bases. This CDR3 region has 16 residues. Germline loops: CDR1 SEHNR, CDR2 FQNEAQ (reference sequence). As DNA, the CDR3 is TGTGCCAGCAGCCCCTCGGACAGCTCGAACACCGGGGAGCTGTTTTTT. Amino acid sequence: CASSPSDSSNTGELFF.

The chain is built from TRBV2 and TRBJ1-6; D gene unclear. V was pared by 2 bases and J by 7 bases, with 9 bases between. Germline CDR1 SNHLY, CDR2 FYNNEI. The CDR3 covers 14 residues. The CDR3, as DNA: TGTGCCAGCAGTGAACAGAGTGTAAATTCACCCCTCCACTTT. It encodes CASSEQSVNSPLHF.

This clonotype occurred a few times. V gene TRBV6-5 combines with J gene TRBJ2-7, with a weak D call TRBD1 (6 bases). Germline V lookup: CDR1 MNHEY, CDR2 SVGAGI. The CDR3 runs 14 residues. V was trimmed by 2 bases and J by 1 base, leaving 9 bases between them. CDR3: CASSYTGQSYEQYF. The CDR3 DNA is TGTGCCAGCAGTTACACAGGACAGTCCTACGAGCAGTACTTC.

The chain carries TRBV20-1 and TRBJ2-2; TRBD2 agrees at 10 bases. The CDR3 consists of 16 residues. The germline CDR1 and CDR2 sequences are DFQATT and SNEGSKA (reference sequence). V trimming: 3 bases; J trimming: 3 bases; junction bases outside the gene matches: 7. The CDR3 DNA follows: TGCAGTGCTAGGGGTCGGCTAGCGGGAGACACCGGGGAGCTGTTTTTT. Protein sequence: CSARGRLAGDTGELFF.

This clonotype was detected a few times. The CDR3 region is CASSLVALNTEAFF. CDR3 DNA sequence: TGCGCCAGCAGCTTGGTGGCGTTGAACACTGAAGCTTTCTTT. The chain employs TRBV5-1 and TRBJ1-1; the D is unclear. Germline CDR1 and CDR2: SGHRS and YFSETQ. Trimming took off 0 bases at V and 0 bases at J, with 6 bases between the two ends. The CDR3 sequence is 14 residues long. Combining the CDR3 with reference TRBV5-1 and TRBJ1-1 gives the whole variable domain KAGVTQTPRYLIKTRGQQVTLSCSPISGHRSVSWYQQTPGQGLQFLFEYFSETQRNKGNFPGRFSGRQFSNSRSEMNVSTLELGDSALYLCASSLVALNTEAFFGQGTRLTVV.